The 23 T cell receptor beta chains listed next were all sequenced from one sample in a study of blood T cell repertoires in COVID-19. Measured with immunoSEQ multiplex PCR; TCRdb has only the in-frame clones, and not every one. The sample comprises some 29,000 clones, about 80% of which are singletons, and approximately 40% rests with the top ten. The specimen sequenced was peripheral blood. All receptors come from a man in his 70s with acute or convalescent COVID-19.

This rearrangement joins TRBV23-1 to TRBJ1-3; unclear D gene. TRBV23-1 is known as an ORF, though its function is uncertain. V lost 10 bases, J lost 2 bases, and 21 bases lay in between. The CDR3 runs to 16 residues. CDR3 residues: CANLGSSSSAGNTIYF. The CDR3 DNA reads as TGCGCCAACCTTGGGTCCAGCTCGAGCGCTGGAAACACCATATATTTT.

The CDR3 here is CASSLGRHSGANVLTF. The CDR3 DNA follows: TGTGCCAGCAGCTTGGGGAGACACTCTGGGGCCAACGTCCTGACTTTC. The chain couples TRBV7-8 to TRBJ2-6, with D possibly TRBD2 on 5 matching bases. Trimming took off 3 bases at V and 0 bases at J, with 9 bases between the two ends. CDR1 SGHVS and CDR2 FQNEAQ come from the germline V gene. This CDR3 has 16 amino acids.

The sample holds one count of this clone. This sequence joins TRBV12-3 or TRBV12-4 and TRBJ2-2; tentatively, D is TRBD2 (5 bases). The CDR3 is 12 amino acids. The V and J ends lost 6 bases and 5 bases respectively, with 7 bases between them. The CDR3 DNA sequence: TGTGCCAGCAGGGACTTAACCGGGGAGCTGTTTTTT. This codes for CASRDLTGELFF.

The genes are TRBV27 and TRBJ1-5, with unresolved D. Germline CDR1 and CDR2: MNHEY and SMNVEV (reference sequence). This CDR3 is built from 14 residues. With 3 bases removed from V and 4 bases from J, the gap between germline ends came to 10 bases. The CDR3 sequence is CASSLSTVNQPQHF. The CDR3 coding sequence is TGTGCCAGCAGTTTGTCTACAGTGAATCAGCCCCAGCATTTT.

The rearrangement uses TRBV24-1 and TRBJ1-5; 7 bases agree with TRBD1. Looked up from germline, CDR1 is KGHDR and CDR2 is SFDVKD. V lost 5 bases and J lost 4; bases outside the gene matches: 10. This CDR3 comprises 16 residues. CDR3 DNA sequence: TGTGCCACCAGTGGTGTAGACCAGGGGGATAATCAGCCCCAGCATTTT. This translates into CATSGVDQGDNQPQHF.

V gene TRBV5-1 combines with J gene TRBJ2-1; 10 bases align to TRBD1. Trimming took 4 bases from V and 4 from J; bases not matched to a gene: 2. The CDR3 covers 14 residues. Germline V lookup: CDR1 SGHRS, CDR2 YFSETQ. CDR3 sequence (DNA): TGCGCCAGCAGCGGGGACAGGGGATACAATGAGCAGTTCTTC. It is translated as CASSGDRGYNEQFF.

This chain connects TRBV18 to TRBJ2-3; 8 bases are a match to TRBD1. CDR1 is KGHSH, CDR2 LQKENI, per germline. This CDR3 is built from 13 residues. V was pared by 8 bases and J by 1 base, with 2 bases of the junction left unmatched. The CDR3 sequence: CASQGAGTDTQYF. The CDR3 nucleotides are TGTGCCAGCCAGGGGGCTGGCACAGATACGCAGTATTTT.

The chain combines TRBV7-8 with TRBJ2-5; D not certain. The CDR3 contains 14 residues. Germline CDR1 reads SGHVS; CDR2 reads FQNEAQ. V shed 1 base and J shed 5 bases, with 11 bases lying between them. This chain's CDR3 is CASSLELPWETQYF. CDR3 DNA sequence: TGTGCCAGCAGCTTAGAACTGCCTTGGGAGACCCAGTACTTC.

V usage is TRBV7-9 and J usage is TRBJ1-2; TRBD1 aligns across 9 bases. J was trimmed by 3 bases and V by 5 bases; bases with no gene match: 16. From germline, CDR1 is SEHNR and CDR2 FQNEAQ (reference sequence). This CDR3 has 18 amino acids. The CDR3 sequence: CASSPQTGTGMTYYGYTF. The CDR3 DNA reads TGTGCCAGCAGCCCTCAAACCGGGACAGGGATGACCTACTATGGCTACACCTTC.

This rearrangement joins TRBV7-2 to TRBJ2-5, with D perhaps matching TRBD2 (6 bases). The CDR3 length is 12 residues. V was trimmed by 5 bases and J by 5 bases, leaving 9 bases between them. The V gene's germline CDR1 is SGHTA and CDR2 FQGNSA. Here the CDR3 DNA reads TGTGCCAGCAGCCAGGCGGGGGAGACCCAGTACTTC. It translates to CASSQAGETQYF.

V and J are TRBV7-9 and TRBJ1-6, with a tentative D call TRBD1 (6 bases). Per the germline V gene, CDR1 is SEHNR and CDR2 is FQNEAQ (reference sequence). V lost 5 bases to trimming and J lost 9 bases, with 14 bases between them. This CDR3 contains 14 residues. This CDR3 is CASSRGQLVSPLHF. As DNA, the CDR3 is TGTGCCAGCAGCCGAGGACAGCTAGTTTCACCCCTCCACTTT.

This chain joins TRBV9 and TRBJ2-2, with TRBD1 as a possible D gene (7 bases). Germline lookup yields CDR1 SGDLS and CDR2 YYNGEE. V lost 7 bases, J lost 3 bases, and 13 bases lay in between. This CDR3 spans 14 amino acids. The CDR3 is CASGGGGHTGELFF. As DNA, the CDR3 is TGTGCCAGCGGAGGGGGCGGCCACACCGGGGAGCTGTTTTTT. The full variable domain, in which reference TRBV9 and TRBJ2-2 provide the parts outside the CDR3, is DSGVTQTPKHLITATGQRVTLRCSPRSGDLSVYWYQQSLDQGLQFLIQYYNGEERAKGNILERFSAQQFPDLHSELNLSSLELGDSALYFCASGGGGHTGELFFGEGSRLTVL.

The chain is built from TRBV29-1 and TRBJ2-3; the match to TRBD1 covers 8 bases. V was clipped by 8 bases and J by 4 bases; unmatched bases: 11. The CDR3 has 14 residues. Germline V gene sequence: CDR1 SQVTM, CDR2 ANQGSEA. This CDR3 reads CSSMAGGRADTQYF. CDR3 nucleotide sequence: TGCAGCTCGATGGCAGGGGGCCGCGCAGATACGCAGTATTTT.

This clone has just a few counts. The CDR3 region has the DNA TGTGCCAGTAGCCTTAATTCCAGGTTCCTTGATTCACCCCTCCACTTT. Its protein is CASSLNSRFLDSPLHF. The chain combines TRBV19 with TRBJ1-6; D remains ambiguous. Germline V CDR1 and CDR2: LNHDA, SQIVND (reference sequence). Trimming took off 6 bases at V and 8 bases at J, with 20 bases between the two ends. The CDR3 sequence is 16 residues long.

This clone has just a few counts. CDR3 DNA: TGTGCCAGCAGAAACGAACACAATCAGCCCCAGCATTTT. It codes for CASRNEHNQPQHF. V usage is TRBV28 and J usage is TRBJ1-5; no clear D gene. Germline CDR1 reads MDHEN; CDR2 reads SYDVKM. The CDR3 has 13 amino acids. Trimming left V 6 bases short and J 3 bases short, with 9 bases between.

This chain connects TRBV19 to TRBJ2-5; maybe TRBD2 (5 bases). CDR3 length equals 14 residues. Germline V lookup: CDR1 LNHDA, CDR2 SQIVND (reference sequence). The V and J ends lost 6 bases and 5 bases respectively, with 16 bases between them. CDR3 coding DNA: TGTGCCAGTAGGATGGCGCAACCGGGGGAGACCCAGTACTTC. It specifies CASRMAQPGETQYF.

The V and J genes are TRBV27 and TRBJ2-5; 8 positions match TRBD1. V shed 5 bases and J 4 bases; nucleotides not matched to a gene: 9. Germline loops: CDR1 MNHEY, CDR2 SMNVEV (reference sequence). The CDR3 extends over 15 amino acids. For the CDR3, the DNA is TGTGCCAGCAGTAGAGACTCCAGGGGGCTAGAGACCCAGTACTTC. This gives the protein CASSRDSRGLETQYF.

The V gene is TRBV7-2, the J gene TRBJ1-5, with TRBD1 identical over 11 bases. Looked up from germline, CDR1 is SGHTA and CDR2 is FQGNSA. Germline trimming cut 1 base from V and 2 bases from J; bases unmatched to any gene: 10. There are 19 residues in the CDR3. The CDR3 reads CASSLVWTGGAGGNQPQHF. The CDR3 DNA reads as TGTGCCAGCAGCTTAGTGTGGACAGGGGGCGCGGGTGGCAATCAGCCCCAGCATTTT. Full variable domain (outside the CDR3, taken from reference TRBV7-2 and TRBJ1-5): GAGVSQSPSNKVTEKGKDVELRCDPISGHTALYWYRQSLGQGLEFLIYFQGNSAPDKSGLPSDRFSAERTGGSVSTLTIQRTQQEDSAVYLCASSLVWTGGAGGNQPQHFGDGTRLSIL.

This clone has only one observation. J is TRBJ2-1 and V is TRBV6-1, with a possible D match to TRBD2 (6 bases). CDR1 is MNHNS, CDR2 SASEGT, per germline. The CDR3 has 16 residues. V lost 2 bases, J lost 4 bases, and 15 bases lay in between. Written as DNA, the CDR3 is TGTGCCAGCAGTGAATTCGGTAGCGGATCATACAATGAGCAGTTCTTC. Protein product: CASSEFGSGSYNEQFF.

This chain joins TRBV7-2 and TRBJ1-4; no reliable D call. The CDR3 contains 16 residues. CDR1 and CDR2 from the germline V gene are SGHTA and FQGNSA. Between the trimmed V and J ends, which lost 4 bases and 4 bases, there was a span of 16 bases. The CDR3 loop is CASSSASGRFNEKLFF. Here the CDR3 DNA reads TGTGCCAGCAGCTCCGCCTCAGGTCGATTTAATGAAAAACTGTTTTTT.

This chain joins TRBV7-9 and TRBJ2-2; no reliable D call. The V gene's germline CDR1 is SEHNR and CDR2 FQNEAQ (reference sequence). The CDR3 is 15 amino acids. Trimming removed 5 bases from V and 1 base from J, with 11 bases in between. The CDR3 DNA follows: TGTGCCAGCAGCCCAACTGCACGGAACACCGGGGAGCTGTTTTTT. It specifies CASSPTARNTGELFF.

V gene TRBV11-3 combines with J gene TRBJ2-1; 11 bases align to TRBD1. The J segment lost 8 bases and the V segment lost 5 bases, leaving 5 bases of the junction unmatched. The CDR3 is made up of 14 amino acids. From germline, CDR1 is SGHNT and CDR2 YENEEA. The CDR3 is CASSTRTGGDEQFF. In nucleotides, the CDR3 is TGTGCCAGCAGCACTAGGACAGGGGGCGATGAGCAGTTCTTC.

The V gene is TRBV7-9, the J gene TRBJ1-2, with no clear D. V gave up 8 bases and J gave up 1 base, with 14 bases separating them. Germline CDR1 reads SEHNR; CDR2 reads FQNEAQ (reference sequence). CDR3 length equals 14 residues. The CDR3 is CASALGGLNYGYTF. CDR3 DNA: TGTGCCAGCGCGCTGGGAGGGCTTAACTATGGCTACACCTTC.